Shown below are 19 T cell receptor beta chains from a single sample sequenced in a study of CD8 T cells in ankylosing spondylitis. General study results and limits: Seemingly distinctive of ankylosing spondylitis blood was a TCR beta motif formed by eight highly homologous variants.

A single record per CDR3 protein comes from TCRdb applying MiXCR to the 5' RACE reads. The table shows 800,000 to 900,000 distinct CDR3 sequences, with around 11% occurring only once. What these receptors recognize is not known. Sequenced input: blood, either unsorted or a sorted T cell fraction (not recorded which). Receptors were obtained from a male donor with ankylosing spondylitis.

The table lists this clonotype with a few counts. The V gene is TRBV20-1, the J gene TRBJ1-1; 9 bases are a match to TRBD1. The CDR3 has 13 residues. V lost 5 bases to trimming and J lost 4 bases; unmatched junction nucleotides: 5. Germline V gene data show CDR1 as DFQATT and CDR2 as SNEGSKA (reference sequence). CDR3 nucleotides: TGCAGTGCTTGGACAGGGGTTAGCACTGAAGCTTTCTTT. Translation gives CSAWTGVSTEAFF.

The chain carries TRBV6-5 and TRBJ2-5, with TRBD2 matching 10 bases. Germline V gives CDR1 MNHEY, CDR2 SVGAGI. Trimming removed 0 bases from V and 2 bases from J; junction bases left unmatched: 3. The CDR3 sequence is 16 residues long. The CDR3, as DNA: TGTGCCAGCAGTTACTCCCGGACTAGCGGACAAGAGACCCAGTACTTC. Protein: CASSYSRTSGQETQYF.

This clonotype has only a few counts. CDR3 in amino acids: CSARGMETQYF. The CDR3 DNA sequence: TGCAGTGCTAGAGGGATGGAGACCCAGTACTTC. The rearrangement joins TRBV20-1 to TRBJ2-5; D remains unclear. Germline V CDR1 and CDR2: DFQATT, SNEGSKA (reference sequence). CDR3 length: 11 residues. V lost 1 base to trimming and J lost 5 bases, with 5 bases between them.

This clonotype showed up many times. The chain employs TRBV29-1 and TRBJ2-3; possible D gene TRBD2, 5 bases. V lost 5 bases to trimming and J lost 5 bases, with 14 bases between them. The germline CDR1 and CDR2 sequences are SQVTM and ANQGSEA. The CDR3 runs 13 residues. The CDR3 DNA is TGCAGCGTTAGGAGTCTAGCCGTAGATACGCAGTATTTT. It encodes CSVRSLAVDTQYF.

This clonotype appeared a few times. The CDR3 loop reads CASSPGLHGGEKLFF. In DNA form, the CDR3 reads TGTGCCAGCAGCCCCGGACTTCACGGGGGTGAAAAACTGTTTTTT. The chain has TRBV7-2 and TRBJ1-4; TRBD1 is a possible D gene (5 bases). CDR3 size: 15 residues. Germline V gives CDR1 SGHTA, CDR2 FQGNSA. V gave up 5 bases and J gave up 7 bases, with 17 bases separating them.

This clonotype was counted a few times. This rearrangement joins TRBV6-1 to TRBJ2-1, with 14 bases aligning to TRBD2. The CDR3 is 19 amino acids. Germline assignment: CDR1 MNHNS and CDR2 SASEGT. Germline trimming cut 9 bases from V and 0 bases from J; bases unmatched to any gene: 13. The CDR3 region is CASSLTGTSGRSSYNEQFF. Here the CDR3 DNA reads TGTGCCAGTAGTCTCACCGGGACTAGCGGGAGAAGCTCCTACAATGAGCAGTTCTTC.

This clonotype was detected a few times. The V and J genes are TRBV12-3 or TRBV12-4 and TRBJ1-3; no definite D call. V gave up 5 bases and J gave up 0 bases, with 11 bases separating them. The CDR3 spans 15 residues. As DNA, the CDR3 is TGTGCCAGCAGTACCGACGGACGCTCTGGAAACACCATATATTTT. This gives the protein CASSTDGRSGNTIYF.

In its sample, this clonotype ranks as medium-sized (0.01 to 0.1%). V usage is TRBV20-1 and J usage is TRBJ2-1; 7 nucleotides line up with TRBD1. CDR1 and CDR2 from the germline V gene are DFQATT and SNEGSKA (reference sequence). This CDR3 is 14 amino acids long. V shed 6 bases, J shed 3 bases, and the junction held 8 bases outside the gene matches. The CDR3: CSARDRFIYNEQFF. The DNA of the CDR3 is TGCAGTGCCCGGGACAGATTCATCTACAATGAGCAGTTCTTC.

V is TRBV5-5 and J is TRBJ2-7; D ambiguous. The germline CDR1 and CDR2 sequences are SGHKS and YYEKEE (reference sequence). V gave up 1 base and J gave up 2 bases, with 16 bases separating them. The CDR3 is 16 amino acids. This CDR3 reads CASSLRVRTSTYEQYF. For the CDR3, the DNA is TGTGCCAGCAGCTTGCGCGTCAGGACCTCTACCTACGAGCAGTACTTC.

This clonotype was picked up many times. The CDR3 loop is CSARTASGNTIYF. DNA for the CDR3: TGCAGTGCCCGGACAGCCTCTGGAAACACCATATATTTT. The genes are TRBV20-1 and TRBJ1-3; perhaps TRBD1 as D (6 bases). The CDR3 extends over 13 amino acids. Germline CDR1 and CDR2: DFQATT and SNEGSKA (reference sequence). Trimming removed 6 bases at V and 0 bases at J, with 9 bases between.

The rearrangement links TRBV28 to TRBJ1-2; D perhaps matches TRBD1 (5 bases). This CDR3 comprises 16 residues. Germline V gene data show CDR1 as MDHEN and CDR2 as SYDVKM. Trimming cost V 6 bases and J 0 bases, with 17 bases left between them. The CDR3 protein is CASRRGSGAANYGYTF. The CDR3 nucleotides are TGTGCCAGCAGACGGGGGAGTGGGGCGGCTAACTATGGCTACACCTTC.

The sample holds a few counts of this clonotype. The chain is built from TRBV7-2 and TRBJ2-1, with TRBD2 matching over 8 bases. Germline-derived CDR1 and CDR2 are SGHTA and FQGNSA. CDR3 length: 14 residues. V dropped 7 bases and J dropped 10; count of bases not matched to a gene: 12. In nucleotides, the CDR3 is TGTGCCAGCACTCACGGAGGGGTAGCGGGAGAGCAGTTCTTC. It translates to CASTHGGVAGEQFF.

This clonotype was seen a handful of times. A read error may produce the germline difference seen at one junction end. In DNA, the CDR3 is TGTGCCAGCAGCGTAGGGGGACTAGCGGCCTATAATGAGCAGTTCTTC. Its protein product is CASSVGGLAAYNEQFF. The chain couples TRBV9 to TRBJ2-1, with 11 positions matching TRBD2. This CDR3 is 16 amino acids long. The germline gives CDR1 SGDLS, CDR2 YYNGEE.

Here the CDR3 DNA reads TGTGCCAGCAGCCAGGGTTGGAACGAGCAGTACTTC. Its translation is CASSQGWNEQYF. J is TRBJ2-7 and V is TRBV7-6; D is possibly TRBD1 (5 bases). The CDR3 covers 12 residues. The germline V and J ends were trimmed by 5 bases and 5 bases, with 10 bases remaining between them. Germline CDR1 and CDR2: SGHVS and FNYEAQ.

Ten or more counts support this clonotype. This rearrangement joins TRBV5-1 to TRBJ2-5; possible D gene TRBD2, 5 bases. V was clipped by 2 bases and J by 2 bases, with 10 bases between them. CDR1 and CDR2 from the germline V gene are SGHRS and YFSETQ. CDR3 length: 14 residues. The CDR3: CASSFSGIQETQYF. CDR3 DNA sequence: TGCGCCAGCAGCTTTTCCGGGATTCAAGAGACCCAGTACTTC.

The sample holds a few counts of this clonotype. CDR3 DNA sequence: TGCAGCGCCCAATCTGGGGCCAACGTCCTGACTTTC. Protein sequence: CSAQSGANVLTF. This chain uses TRBV29-1 with TRBJ2-6; no reliable D call. This CDR3 spans 12 amino acids. Germline V lookup: CDR1 SQVTM, CDR2 ANQGSEA. V dropped 7 bases and J dropped 1 base, with 5 bases sitting between them.

This clonotype was seen a few times. The chain carries TRBV10-3 and TRBJ1-1; D remains unclear. Trimming removed 2 bases from V and 0 bases from J, with 7 bases in between. Germline-derived CDR1 and CDR2 are ENHRY and SYGVKD. The CDR3 has 14 residues. DNA of the CDR3: TGTGCCATCAGTGAGGGGAAAATGAACACTGAAGCTTTCTTT. This encodes CAISEGKMNTEAFF.

The rearrangement joins TRBV5-1 to TRBJ2-1; 9 bases line up with TRBD2. Looked up from germline, CDR1 is SGHRS and CDR2 is YFSETQ. The CDR3 spans 16 residues. V shed 4 bases, J shed 0 bases, and the junction held 5 bases outside the gene matches. The CDR3 loop reads CASSVQAGGSYNEQFF. The CDR3 DNA reads as TGCGCCAGCAGCGTACAAGCGGGGGGCTCCTACAATGAGCAGTTCTTC.

This clonotype has only a few counts. The chain has TRBV10-3 and TRBJ1-2; D is unresolved. Trimming shortened V by 2 bases and J by 3 bases, and 10 bases separated the two germline ends. Germline loops: CDR1 ENHRY, CDR2 SYGVKD. The CDR3 consists of 14 residues. The CDR3 DNA sequence: TGTGCCATCAGTGAGGATAGGGAGGACTATGGCTACACCTTC. Its protein is CAISEDREDYGYTF.